This TCR beta chain stems from a study of cytomegalovirus exposure and HLA in healthy donors. 60 Vbeta and 13 Jbeta primers were used in PCR. Measured with immunoSEQ multiplex PCR; TCRdb has only the in-frame clones, and not every one. The sample shows about 200,000 clones, more than 80% of them seen only once. In regard to this clone: A junction boundary mismatches the germline segment, possibly from a read error.

Germline-derived CDR1 and CDR2 are MDHEN and SYDVKM. The length of the CDR3 is 14 residues. Input material: PBMCs. The receptor was derived from a man younger than 45 in good health and CMV-seronegative. The chain has TRBV28 and TRBJ2-5; perhaps TRBD1 as D (6 bases). CDR3 sequence (DNA): TGTGCCACCAGTGCCGTTGGGGGCAGCGAGACCCAGTACTTC. Residues: CATSAVGGSETQYF.